Listed here are 31 T cell receptor beta chains from one sample, sequenced in a study of shared clonotypes between healthy human individuals. Assay: immunoSEQ multiplex PCR; the TCRdb copy retains only in-frame clones and omits some. The sample consists of about 650,000 clones, roughly 95% of them appearing once. Naive CD8 populations comprised CD45RO-negative cells positively selected for CCR7, excluding terminally differentiated effector memory CD45RA+ cells. Sequenced sample: naive CD8+ T cells sorted from blood. The receptors come from a woman younger than 45 in good health.

The V and J genes are TRBV27 and TRBJ1-1; no clear D gene. Germline CDR1 is MNHEY and CDR2 is SMNVEV (reference sequence). Trimming took 5 bases from V and 3 from J, leaving 13 bases between them. This CDR3 is 14 amino acids long. The CDR3 DNA reads TGTGCCAGCAGTCCCCTCGGGAGAGACACTGAAGCTTTCTTT. Amino acids: CASSPLGRDTEAFF.

The chain joins TRBV7-9 to TRBJ1-2; no definite D call. Per germline, CDR1 SEHNR and CDR2 FQNEAQ (reference sequence). The CDR3 runs to 13 residues. The ends were cut back, 1 base at V and 4 bases at J, with 7 bases in the middle. The CDR3 coding sequence is TGTGCCAGCAGCTTAGAAGGGATCTATGGCTACACCTTC. Translated, it gives CASSLEGIYGYTF.

The chain joins TRBV11-2 to TRBJ2-1; 12 nucleotides line up with TRBD2. Germline V gene lookup returns CDR1 SGHAT and CDR2 FQNNGV. The CDR3 sequence is 16 residues long. The V gene end was trimmed by 2 bases and the J gene end by 9 bases; junction bases not matched to a gene: 8. The CDR3 reads CASSLLSGTSGSEQFF. The CDR3 DNA sequence: TGTGCCAGCAGCTTACTATCCGGGACTAGCGGGTCTGAGCAGTTCTTC.

The chain links TRBV30 to TRBJ1-2, with 7 bases lining up with TRBD1. This CDR3 comprises 15 residues. Germline CDR1 is GTSNPN and CDR2 is SVGIG (reference sequence). V lost 1 base, J lost 4 bases, and 9 bases stayed unmatched. Here the CDR3 DNA reads TGTGCCTGGAGTGGGACCGTCAGGGGGGTCTATGGCTACACCTTC. Translated: CAWSGTVRGVYGYTF.

The V and J genes are TRBV11-3 and TRBJ2-1, with TRBD2 matching over 8 bases. With V trimmed by 0 bases and J by 4 bases, 11 bases remained unmatched. The CDR3 spans 18 residues. Germline V gene lookup returns CDR1 SGHNT and CDR2 YENEEA. The CDR3 nucleotides are TGTGCCAGCAGCTTAGAACCAGCGGGAGCATATACATACAATGAGCAGTTCTTC. This sequence encodes CASSLEPAGAYTYNEQFF.

The gene calls are TRBV2 and TRBJ2-1, with 13 bases lining up with TRBD2. This CDR3 has 16 amino acids. V gave up 7 bases and J gave up 3 bases; unmatched junction bases: 6. The germline CDR1 and CDR2 sequences are SNHLY and FYNNEI. The CDR3 DNA sequence: TGTGCCAGCAAGGGACTAGCGGGAAGAATCTACAATGAGCAGTTCTTC. Its protein product is CASKGLAGRIYNEQFF.

V usage is TRBV4-2 and J usage is TRBJ2-1, with D possibly matching TRBD2 (5 bases). The germline CDR1 and CDR2 sequences are LGHNA and YNFKEQ. V lost 4 bases to trimming and J lost 6 bases, with 16 bases between them. The CDR3 is made up of 15 amino acids. CDR3 in amino acids: CASSLTPDAGNEQFF. The CDR3 nucleotides read TGTGCCAGCAGCCTAACACCGGACGCGGGCAATGAGCAGTTCTTC.

V usage is TRBV19 and J usage is TRBJ2-7, with D possibly TRBD2 on 5 matching bases. V lost 9 bases to trimming and J lost 3 bases, with 12 bases between them. Germline lookup yields CDR1 LNHDA and CDR2 SQIVND (reference sequence). This CDR3 contains 12 residues. CDR3 sequence reads: CASGMGDYEQYF. The DNA for the CDR3 is TGTGCCAGCGGTATGGGAGACTACGAGCAGTACTTC.

This clone was detected only once. The chain has TRBV15 and TRBJ1-2, with a possible D match to TRBD1 (5 bases). CDR1 and CDR2 (germline): LNHNV, YYDKDF (reference sequence). V lost 0 bases and J 4 bases, leaving 9 bases between the germline ends. The CDR3 runs 14 residues. The CDR3 loop reads CATSRESGVYGYTF. CDR3 nucleotides: TGTGCCACCAGCAGAGAGTCGGGGGTCTATGGCTACACCTTC.

This clone was seen a few times. Since the CDR3 does not end with the conserved phenylalanine or tryptophan, this likely comes from a read error. It is unclear where the CDR3 begins or ends on the DNA, so no DNA is shown, and the CDR3 is as TCRdb lists it. The J gene is TRBJ1-2, the V gene TRBV2. Both ends counted, the CDR3 spans 12 residues. From germline, CDR1 is SNHLY and CDR2 FYNNEI. The CDR3 spells CASSEAPDWTRS.

The genes are TRBV19 and TRBJ2-1; 11 positions match TRBD2. V lost 5 bases, J lost 1 base, and 4 bases stayed unmatched. CDR1 is LNHDA, CDR2 SQIVND, per germline (reference sequence). The CDR3 covers 16 residues. Written as DNA, the CDR3 is TGTGCCAGTAGTGTAATAGCGGGAGGGTCCTACAATGAGCAGTTCTTC. Protein: CASSVIAGGSYNEQFF. Full variable domain (missing parts from reference TRBV19 and TRBJ2-1): DGGITQSPKYLFRKEGQNVTLSCEQNLNHDAMYWYRQDPGQGLRLIYYSQIVNDFQKGDIAEGYSVSREKKESFPLTVTSAQKNPTAFYLCASSVIAGGSYNEQFFGPGTRLTVL.

The chain uses TRBV5-6 and TRBJ1-5; 12 bases match TRBD1. CDR1 is SGHDT and CDR2 is YYEEEE in the germline V gene. The CDR3 loop spans 17 amino acids. V lost 4 bases and J lost 2; bases outside the gene matches: 7. The CDR3 nucleotides read TGTGCCAGCAGCGCCGGGACAGGGGGCGCCCGCAATCAGCCCCAGCATTTT. Translation: CASSAGTGGARNQPQHF.

The gene calls are TRBV27 and TRBJ2-1; D is unclear. The CDR3 runs to 15 residues. Germline V CDR1 and CDR2: MNHEY, SMNVEV (reference sequence). The V gene lost 7 bases and the J gene lost 0 bases, with 13 bases spanning the gap. CDR3 bases: TGTGCCAGCACCGTAGGGCCGAGCTCCTACAATGAGCAGTTCTTC. Translation: CASTVGPSSYNEQFF.

The chain employs TRBV13 and TRBJ2-1, with unresolved D. V gave up 5 bases and J gave up 8 bases, with 10 bases separating them. CDR1 and CDR2 (germline): PRHDT, FYEKMQ (reference sequence). The CDR3 has 12 residues. CDR3 sequence (DNA): TGTGCCAGCAGCCCTGACAACGATGAGCAGTTCTTC. This gives the protein CASSPDNDEQFF.

This rearrangement joins TRBV27 to TRBJ2-5, with D possibly called TRBD1 or TRBD2 (5 bases each). Trimming shortened V by 2 bases and J by 11 bases, and 15 bases separated the two germline ends. The CDR3 runs 13 residues. Looked up from germline, CDR1 is MNHEY and CDR2 is SMNVEV (reference sequence). The CDR3 nucleotides are TGTGCCAGCAGTTTAGACGGGACGACGGAGCAGTACTTC. Translation gives CASSLDGTTEQYF.

This chain uses TRBV11-2 with TRBJ2-7; D is ambiguous. V was pared by 6 bases and J by 6 bases, with 9 bases between. This CDR3 spans 11 amino acids. In germline, CDR1 is SGHAT, CDR2 FQNNGV. The CDR3 DNA sequence: TGTGCCAGCAGTGTAAGAAGCGAGCAGTACTTC. Translation: CASSVRSEQYF. The complete variable domain, with remaining parts taken from reference TRBV11-2 and TRBJ2-7, reads EAGVAQSPRYKIIEKRQSVAFWCNPISGHATLYWYQQILGQGPKLLIQFQNNGVVDDSQLPKDRFSAERLKGVDSTLKIQPAKLEDSAVYLCASSVRSEQYFGPGTRLTVT.

The CDR3 here is CASSFLGNNQPQHF. The CDR3 DNA is TGTGCCAGCAGCTTCTTGGGGAACAATCAGCCCCAGCATTTT. The chain joins TRBV5-8 to TRBJ1-5; D gene unclear. Trimming stripped 2 bases from V and 3 bases from J, with 9 bases between. The germline gives CDR1 SGHTS, CDR2 YDEGEE. The CDR3 consists of 14 residues.

This clone was found once. The chain employs TRBV29-1 and TRBJ2-1; 9 bases line up with TRBD2. CDR3 size: 17 residues. From germline, CDR1 is SQVTM and CDR2 ANQGSEA. The V gene end was trimmed by 5 bases and the J gene end by 0 bases; junction bases not matched to a gene: 11. CDR3 in amino acids: CSVTGDRSGSSYNEQFF. CDR3 nucleotides: TGCAGCGTTACAGGGGATCGTAGCGGGAGCTCCTACAATGAGCAGTTCTTC.

The genes are TRBV7-9 and TRBJ1-2; D perhaps matches TRBD1 (5 bases). The V and J ends lost 1 base and 8 bases respectively, with 17 bases between them. The CDR3 runs 15 residues. Germline V gene data show CDR1 as SEHNR and CDR2 as FQNEAQ (reference sequence). DNA of the CDR3: TGTGCCAGCAGCTTAGGCCAGGGTGGACATTTCGGCTACACCTTC. Translating gives CASSLGQGGHFGYTF.

The CDR3 sequence is CASSQRQVGQETQYF. In DNA, the CDR3 is TGTGCCAGCAGTCAGAGACAGGTGGGGCAAGAGACCCAGTACTTC. The rearrangement uses TRBV27 and TRBJ2-5; perhaps TRBD1 as D (6 bases). The CDR3 extends over 15 amino acids. V lost 5 bases, J lost 2 bases, and 15 bases lay in between. Germline CDR1 MNHEY, CDR2 SMNVEV (reference sequence).

V gene TRBV30 combines with J gene TRBJ2-2, with unresolved D. This CDR3 region has 12 residues. The germline V gene encodes CDR1 GTSNPN and CDR2 SVGIG (reference sequence). V lost 4 bases, J lost 7 bases, and 10 bases lay in between. The CDR3 sequence: CAWISKDGELFF. The CDR3 nucleotides read TGTGCCTGGATTTCGAAGGACGGGGAGCTGTTTTTT.

The gene calls are TRBV4-2 and TRBJ2-7; D ambiguous. Trimming left V 3 bases short and J 1 base short, with 7 bases between. The CDR3 is 13 residues long. CDR1 and CDR2 from the germline V gene are LGHNA and YNFKEQ. The CDR3 DNA follows: TGTGCCAGCAGCCACGGCGAATCCTACGAGCAGTACTTC. Translating gives CASSHGESYEQYF.

This chain links TRBV4-1 with TRBJ1-1; 7 bases align to TRBD1. The CDR3 spans 17 residues. Germline lookup yields CDR1 MGHRA and CDR2 YSYEKL. V lost 2 bases to trimming and J lost 0 bases; unmatched junction nucleotides: 9. CDR3 bases: TGCGCCAGCAGCCAAAGTTACAGGGGCGAGATGAACACTGAAGCTTTCTTT. Translated, it gives CASSQSYRGEMNTEAFF.

This clone was detected once. V usage is TRBV5-6 and J usage is TRBJ1-4, with D hard to call. The germline CDR1 and CDR2 sequences are SGHDT and YYEEEE. V was clipped by 0 bases and J by 6 bases, with 15 bases between them. The CDR3 has 16 residues. In DNA form, the CDR3 reads TGTGCCAGCAGCTTGGTGGGTACGGAAGTTGATGAAAAACTGTTTTTT. It codes for CASSLVGTEVDEKLFF.

The chain joins TRBV5-1 to TRBJ1-1; 10 bases map to TRBD1. Germline CDR1 and CDR2: SGHRS and YFSETQ. The CDR3 sequence is 15 residues long. The V and J ends lost 0 bases and 5 bases, in that order; junction bases with no gene match: 4. CDR3 nucleotides: TGCGCCAGCAGCTTGGGAGACAGGGGGCGGACTGAAGCTTTCTTT. It translates to CASSLGDRGRTEAFF.

This clone was seen just once. This chain uses TRBV9 with TRBJ2-7; TRBD2 matches 11 bases. The germline CDR1 and CDR2 sequences are SGDLS and YYNGEE. V shed 0 bases, J shed 6 bases, and the junction held 2 bases outside the gene matches. This CDR3 contains 14 residues. The CDR3 region is CASSVAGLAGEQYF. The CDR3 region has the DNA TGTGCCAGCAGCGTAGCAGGACTAGCGGGCGAGCAGTACTTC.

The chain joins TRBV19 to TRBJ2-1, with 8 bases lining up with TRBD2. Germline CDR1 is LNHDA and CDR2 is SQIVND (reference sequence). This CDR3 contains 15 residues. The V segment lost 4 bases and the J segment 3 bases; nucleotides outside the gene matches: 5. The CDR3 nucleotides are TGTGCCAGTAGTAACCTTAGCGGGATCTACAATGAGCAGTTCTTC. This sequence encodes CASSNLSGIYNEQFF.

The chain couples TRBV5-8 to TRBJ1-1; D uncertain. This CDR3 is 13 amino acids long. V was cut by 0 bases and J by 11 bases, with 14 bases left in between. The germline V gene encodes CDR1 SGHTS and CDR2 YDEGEE. The CDR3 region is CASSLGTRFEAFF. CDR3 DNA sequence: TGTGCCAGCAGCTTGGGGACGCGGTTTGAGGCTTTCTTT.

V and J are TRBV7-8 and TRBJ2-1, with TRBD2 matching 9 bases. The CDR3 sequence is 20 residues long. Germline V gives CDR1 SGHVS, CDR2 FQNEAQ. The trim removed 1 base at V and 2 bases at J, leaving 15 bases unmatched. The CDR3 sequence: CASSLGIAGEGWGAYNEQFF. The CDR3 region has the DNA TGTGCCAGCAGCTTAGGAATAGCGGGAGAAGGGTGGGGCGCCTACAATGAGCAGTTCTTC.

This clone was seen only once. The chain couples TRBV5-5 to TRBJ2-7; D is undetermined. Germline CDR1 is SGHKS and CDR2 is YYEKEE (reference sequence). CDR3 size: 14 residues. V lost 0 bases and J 2 bases, leaving 9 bases between the germline ends. CDR3 sequence reads: CASSLVGSPYEQYF. DNA for the CDR3: TGTGCCAGCAGCTTGGTGGGCAGTCCCTACGAGCAGTACTTC.

The chain links TRBV27 to TRBJ2-2, with D tentatively TRBD1 (6 bases). Germline assignment: CDR1 MNHEY and CDR2 SMNVEV (reference sequence). V was shortened by 5 bases and J by 2 bases, with 9 bases between the two germline ends. The CDR3 runs to 14 residues. The CDR3 nucleotides read TGTGCCAGCAGTACAGGGTCAAACACCGGGGAGCTGTTTTTT. It translates to CASSTGSNTGELFF.